A selection of T cell receptor beta chains follows, all from one sample in a study of blood T cell repertoires in COVID-19. TCRdb's copy holds only in-frame clones and misses some; the assay was immunoSEQ multiplex PCR. The sample carries around 130,000 clones, more than 75% recorded once. Sample: peripheral blood. The receptors stem from a man in his forties or fifties with active COVID-19. CDR3s include the opening cysteine and the closing phenylalanine or tryptophan. The order of the fields is J gene, clone size, D gene, V gene, CDR3 protein, CDR3 DNA. The D gene is left open where the match is weak. Clone size, where shown, is once, few, many, or a class for clones that have expanded.

TRBJ2-3	.	TRBD1	TRBV14	CASSPTGGSSTDTQYF	TGTGCCAGCAGCCCAACAGGGGGCTCGAGCACAGATACGCAGTATTTT
TRBJ2-2	.	.	TRBV7-9	CASSRDSNTGELFF	TGTGCCAGCAGCAGGGACTCGAACACCGGGGAGCTGTTTTTT
TRBJ2-3	.	TRBD1	TRBV6-6	CARPMGQGTDTQYF	TGTGCCAGACCAATGGGACAGGGCACAGATACGCAGTATTTT
TRBJ2-1	.	.	TRBV19	CATSFFLSEEGNEQFF	TGTGCCACCTCCTTCTTCCTTAGTGAGGAGGGCAATGAGCAGTTCTTC
TRBJ2-7	.	TRBD1	TRBV19	CASSMTGTYEQYF	TGTGCCAGTAGTATGACAGGGACCTACGAGCAGTACTTC
TRBJ2-2	.	.	TRBV6-1	CASSEAHEGRELFF	TGTGCCAGCAGTGAAGCGCACGAGGGCCGGGAGCTGTTTTTT
TRBJ2-2	.	.	TRBV11-2	CASSFRQRGTGELFF	TGTGCCAGCAGCTTCCGGCAAAGGGGGACCGGGGAGCTGTTTTTT
TRBJ1-2	.	.	TRBV7-8	CASSLANYGYTF	TGTGCCAGCAGCCTTGCGAACTATGGCTACACCTTC
TRBJ1-1	.	.	TRBV15	CATSRDLARVNTEAFF	TGTGCCACCAGCAGAGATTTGGCCAGGGTGAACACTGAAGCTTTCTTT
TRBJ1-3	.	.	TRBV13	CASSPNAGAGNTIYF	TGTGCCAGCAGCCCGAATGCAGGGGCGGGAAACACCATATATTTT
TRBJ2-5	few	.	TRBV20-1	CSANYQETQYF	TGCAGTGCTAACTATCAAGAGACCCAGTACTTC
TRBJ2-3	few	TRBD1	TRBV14	CASSRTGLGGTQYF	TGTGCCAGCAGCCGGACAGGGTTGGGTGGCACGCAGTATTTT
TRBJ1-1	.	.	TRBV12-3/TRBV12-4	CASRGDMNTEAFF	TGTGCCAGCAGGGGAGATATGAACACTGAAGCTTTCTTT
TRBJ2-5	.	TRBD2	TRBV7-9	CASSFGPGLAGGLQETQYF	TGTGCCAGCAGCTTCGGTCCGGGACTAGCGGGAGGCCTACAAGAGACCCAGTACTTC
TRBJ2-2	.	.	TRBV6-5	CASSSPGGPNTGELFF	TGTGCCAGCAGTTCCCCCGGGGGGCCGAACACCGGGGAGCTGTTTTTT
TRBJ1-5	.	.	TRBV3-1/TRBV3-2	CASSQDLYQPQHF	TGTGCCAGCAGCCAAGACTTGTATCAGCCCCAGCATTTT
TRBJ2-5	.	.	TRBV21-1	CASSIGSEYREETQYF	TGTGCCAGCAGCATAGGGAGCGAGTATCGGGAAGAGACCCAGTACTTC
TRBJ2-3	.	.	TRBV28	CASSLKAVFTDTQYF	TGTGCCAGCAGTTTAAAAGCGGTCTTTACAGATACGCAGTATTTT
TRBJ2-3	once	.	TRBV7-9	CASSLVVRGTDTQYF	TGTGCCAGCAGCTTAGTCGTGAGGGGCACAGATACGCAGTATTTT
TRBJ2-1	.	.	TRBV30	CAWSVLEKRDEQFF	TGTGCCTGGAGTGTACTGGAGAAGCGCGATGAGCAGTTCTTC
TRBJ2-1	.	TRBD2	TRBV6-5	CASGLAGRGNEQFF	TGTGCCAGCGGACTAGCGGGGAGGGGCAATGAGCAGTTCTTC
TRBJ2-3	once	TRBD2	TRBV2	CASTTTGTREDTQYF	TGTGCCAGCACGACGACCGGGACTAGGGAGGATACGCAGTATTTT
TRBJ1-6	.	TRBD1	TRBV19	CASSIGGTGGSPLHF	TGTGCCAGTAGTATAGGCGGGACAGGGGGTTCACCCCTCCACTTT
TRBJ2-4	.	TRBD2	TRBV6-1	CASSDGTRDRNIQYF	TGTGCCAGCAGTGACGGGACTAGAGATCGAAACATTCAGTACTTC
TRBJ1-2	.	.	TRBV24-1	CATRLEGYTF	TGTGCCACCAGGCTAGAGGGCTACACCTTC
TRBJ2-7	.	TRBD1	TRBV6-5	CASSYSTGVNEQYF	TGTGCCAGCAGTTACTCGACAGGGGTGAACGAGCAGTACTTC
TRBJ2-5	.	.	TRBV7-2	CASSLTGVAAQYF	TGTGCCAGCAGCTTAACAGGGGTAGCGGCCCAGTACTTC
TRBJ2-1	once	TRBD2	TRBV7-6	CASSLVLAGVSEQFF	TGTGCCAGCAGCTTAGTTCTAGCGGGAGTGTCTGAGCAGTTCTTC
TRBJ1-5	once	.	TRBV6-1	CASSEAGGAVRARQPQHF	TGTGCCAGCAGTGAAGCCGGGGGTGCGGTGAGGGCCCGACAGCCCCAGCATTTT
TRBJ1-2	.	.	TRBV4-2	CASSPSGTSSLNYGYTF	TGTGCCAGCAGCCCCTCAGGGACATCTAGTTTAAACTATGGCTACACCTTC
TRBJ1-1	.	.	TRBV6-5	CASSKTGDPNTEAFF	TGTGCCAGCAGTAAAACAGGAGACCCTAACACTGAAGCTTTCTTT
TRBJ1-1	few	TRBD1	TRBV4-1	CASSRIQGANTEAFF	TGCGCCAGCAGCCGAATACAGGGGGCTAACACTGAAGCTTTCTTT
TRBJ2-1	.	.	TRBV27	CASSLYGTRDRLGVSYNEQFF	TGTGCCAGCAGTTTATATGGGACCCGGGACCGACTAGGTGTCTCTTACAATGAGCAGTTCTTC
TRBJ2-2	.	TRBD2	TRBV9	CASSPSGLAGAGELFF	TGTGCCAGCAGCCCGTCGGGACTAGCGGGAGCCGGGGAGCTGTTTTTT
TRBJ2-5	.	TRBD2	TRBV2	CASSEPRVAGEQETQYF	TGTGCCAGCAGTGAACCCCGAGTAGCGGGGGAGCAAGAGACCCAGTACTTC
TRBJ2-1	.	TRBD2	TRBV11-3	CASSPRGGLAINEQFF	TGTGCCAGCAGCCCCCGGGGGGGATTGGCAATCAATGAGCAGTTCTTC
TRBJ2-7	.	TRBD1	TRBV6-5	CASTNRDRGFEQYF	TGTGCCAGCACCAACCGGGACAGGGGTTTCGAGCAGTACTTC
TRBJ2-2	.	TRBD2	TRBV7-2	CASSPSRGGLANPGELFF	TGTGCCAGCAGTCCGTCCCGGGGGGGACTAGCGAATCCCGGGGAGCTGTTTTTT
TRBJ2-3	once	.	TRBV1	CTSSQVRSGTDTQYF	TGCACCAGCAGCCAAGTCAGGTCTGGCACAGATACGCAGTATTTT
TRBJ2-7	.	.	TRBV29-1	CSVAGTYEQYF	TGCAGCGTTGCCGGGACCTACGAGCAGTACTTC
TRBJ1-1	once	.	TRBV5-1	CASSLGQSNTEAFF	TGCGCCAGCAGCTTGGGACAATCGAACACTGAAGCTTTCTTT
TRBJ2-2	.	TRBD2	TRBV2	CASRRLAETGELFF	TGTGCCAGCAGGCGACTAGCGGAGACCGGGGAGCTGTTTTTT
TRBJ1-1	few	.	TRBV7-2	CASSPGRTPRNTEAFF	TGTGCCAGCAGCCCAGGGCGGACCCCCCGGAACACTGAAGCTTTCTTT